This note documents a single T cell receptor beta chain sequence. Antigen specificity is unknown. V lost 5 bases, J lost 0 bases, and 11 bases lay in between. From germline, CDR1 is SGHTA and CDR2 FQGNSA. CDR3 length: 14 residues. Sampling of blood occurred at baseline, cycle 4 day 1, and cycle 7 day 1. TCRdb keeps only in-frame clones here, not all; method: immunoSEQ multiplex PCR. In the table there are 75,000 to 100,000 clones, around 91% of which are singletons. These data are taken from a study of OX40 agonist ivuxolimab in advanced cancers. The wider study: The patients received agonistic anti-OX40 (CD134) antibody ivuxolimab. Partial responses were achieved by three patients: one hepatocellular carcinoma, two cutaneous melanoma. Study-level points and caveats: Averaging showed that CD8+ T cells had more expanded clones than CD4+ did.

The sequenced sample was CD4+ or CD8+ T cells sorted from blood, obtained in a trial of the OX40 agonist ivuxolimab. This clonotype was sampled from an adult with an advanced solid tumor such as melanoma, head and neck, liver or kidney cancer. This chain connects TRBV7-2 to TRBJ2-7; possibly TRBD1 for D (6 bases). The CDR3 is CASSPWTDSYEQYF. The CDR3 DNA reads as TGTGCCAGCAGCCCTTGGACAGACTCCTACGAGCAGTACTTC.